Detailed here is one T cell receptor beta chain. Its target is not known. Only in-frame clones appear in the TCRdb table, and some are missing; sequencing was by immunoSEQ multiplex PCR. Among about 180,000 clones, around 84% were seen once, and the ten largest hold roughly 15%. The data were obtained in a study of cytomegalovirus exposure and HLA in healthy donors. Study conclusions and caveats: In vitro testing confirmed a few CMV-associated chains as specific for CMV antigens.

V was clipped by 8 bases and J by 0 bases; unmatched bases: 3. Germline V CDR1 and CDR2: MDHEN, SYDVKM. The CDR3 has 13 residues. This TCR came from a man aged 18 to 35 in good health and CMV-seropositive. Specimen: PBMCs. This chain joins TRBV28 and TRBJ2-7; 8 nucleotides match TRBD2. The CDR3 sequence: CASAAGASYEQYF. CDR3 DNA sequence: TGTGCCAGCGCAGCGGGAGCCTCCTACGAGCAGTACTTC.